This T cell receptor beta chain was found in a study of blood T cells in healthy people across ages. Regarding the study as a whole: A greater number of naive CD4+ cells and higher diversity distinguished long-lived donors from aged donors.

For the second PCR, which ran for about 6 to 12 cycles, a sample-barcoded 5' primer and a J-beta primer mix were used. One entry per CDR3 protein, called by TCRdb with MiXCR from the 5' RACE reads. The sample consists of roughly 1.5 million distinct CDR3 sequences, under 55% of them appearing once. The authors isolated at least 7 million PBMCs per sample. A word on this clonotype: Its cognate antigen is unknown.

The CDR3 has 14 residues. The V segment lost 6 bases and the J segment 4 bases; nucleotides outside the gene matches: 5. The chain recombines TRBV12-3 or TRBV12-4 with TRBJ2-1; 8 bases line up with TRBD1. This receptor was obtained from a woman in her late teens or twenties in good health. The sequencing input was blood. The CDR3 nucleotides read TGTGCCAGCAGCCGGGACAGGAATTACAATGAGCAGTTCTTC. It specifies CASSRDRNYNEQFF.